A single sample gave rise to the 10 T cell receptor beta chains below, sequenced in a study of cytomegalovirus exposure and HLA in healthy donors. TCRdb's table, derived via immunoSEQ multiplex PCR, lists solely in-frame clones and lacks some. The sample holds over 150,000 clones, 65% to 90% seen once. Sequenced: PBMCs. Source of these receptors: a man between 18 and 29 years old in good health and CMV-seropositive.

This chain joins TRBV5-1 and TRBJ2-1, with 13 bases matching TRBD2. The junction had 9 bases not matched to a gene; V was cut back by 3 bases and J by 9 bases. There are 16 residues in the CDR3. Germline V gene lookup returns CDR1 SGHRS and CDR2 YFSETQ. The CDR3 loop reads CASSSGTSGTTGEQFF. The CDR3 DNA reads as TGCGCCAGCAGCTCGGGGACTAGCGGGACCACCGGTGAGCAGTTCTTC.

The gene calls are TRBV11-2 and TRBJ1-1; maybe TRBD1 (5 bases). Per the germline V gene, CDR1 is SGHAT and CDR2 is FQNNGV. This CDR3 comprises 15 residues. Deletions cut 1 base from V and 4 bases from J, with 13 bases between. The CDR3: CASSLVLLGGTEAFF. As DNA, the CDR3 is TGTGCCAGCAGCTTAGTGCTTTTGGGGGGCACTGAAGCTTTCTTT.

The genes are TRBV4-3 and TRBJ2-1; TRBD2 matches 9 bases. Per germline, CDR1 LGHNA and CDR2 YSLEER. This CDR3 spans 16 amino acids. Germline trimming cut 3 bases from V and 8 bases from J; bases unmatched to any gene: 11. CDR3: CASSQVAGAYSDEQFF. The CDR3 region has the DNA TGCGCCAGCAGCCAGGTAGCGGGGGCATACAGCGATGAGCAGTTCTTC.

The chain employs TRBV6-6 and TRBJ2-7; possible D gene TRBD2, 5 bases. Trimming left V 2 bases short and J 1 base short, with 9 bases between. The length of the CDR3 is 14 residues. The germline V gene encodes CDR1 MNHNY and CDR2 SVGAGI (reference sequence). The CDR3 protein is CASSYGRDSYEQYF. The CDR3 region has the DNA TGTGCCAGCAGTTACGGACGGGATTCCTACGAGCAGTACTTC.

The V call is TRBV9, the J call TRBJ2-3, with 8 bases matching TRBD2. The CDR3 has 14 amino acids. The J segment lost 1 base and the V segment lost 6 bases, leaving 4 bases of the junction unmatched. CDR1 SGDLS and CDR2 YYNGEE come from the germline V gene. The CDR3 bases are TGTGCCAGCAAAGCGGGAGCGGGCACAGATACGCAGTATTTT. Translation: CASKAGAGTDTQYF.

This chain uses TRBV30 with TRBJ2-1; 12 bases line up with TRBD2. With V trimmed by 1 base and J by 11 bases, 3 bases remained unmatched. This CDR3 is 13 amino acids long. CDR1 is GTSNPN and CDR2 is SVGIG in the germline V gene (reference sequence). The DNA for the CDR3 is TGTGCCTGGAGTGGACTAGCGGGAGAGCAGCAGTTCTTC. This encodes CAWSGLAGEQQFF.

The chain uses TRBV18 and TRBJ2-2; D is uncertain. Germline V CDR1 and CDR2: KGHSH, LQKENI. Trimming left V 1 base short and J 2 bases short, with 5 bases between. The CDR3 totals 14 residues. CDR3 region: CASSPQTNTGELFF. The CDR3 coding sequence is TGTGCCAGCTCACCACAGACTAACACCGGGGAGCTGTTTTTT.

The V gene is TRBV29-1, the J gene TRBJ2-1, with TRBD2 as a possible D gene (6 bases). CDR1 and CDR2 (germline): SQVTM, ANQGSEA. Trimming took off 6 bases at V and 10 bases at J, with 22 bases between the two ends. The CDR3 totals 14 residues. This CDR3 reads CSVRPGTPREEQFF. The CDR3 coding sequence is TGCAGCGTACGCCCCGGGACGCCTCGGGAGGAGCAGTTCTTC.

CDR3 bases: TGTGCCAGCAACCAGCCGCCGGGACAACCGGCGCTCGAGCAGTACTTC. Translation gives CASNQPPGQPALEQYF. The V and J genes are TRBV7-9 and TRBJ2-7, with D tentatively TRBD1 (6 bases). The V end lost 7 bases, the J end lost 6 bases, and 25 bases lay between the germline ends. This CDR3 is built from 16 residues. Germline lookup yields CDR1 SEHNR and CDR2 FQNEAQ (reference sequence).

The sample holds one count of this clone. The chain has TRBV6-6 and TRBJ1-1; D not certain. The CDR3 runs to 13 residues. V was cut by 6 bases and J by 1 base, with 9 bases left in between. Germline lookup yields CDR1 MNHNY and CDR2 SVGAGI (reference sequence). The CDR3 here is CASSPTGNTEAFF. CDR3 DNA sequence: TGTGCCAGCAGCCCGACGGGGAACACTGAAGCTTTCTTT.